This T cell receptor (beta chain) was documented in a study of blood T cell repertoires in COVID-19. With V trimmed by 5 bases and J by 4 bases, 6 bases remained unmatched. Germline V gene lookup returns CDR1 SGHTA and CDR2 FQGTGA. This CDR3 is 15 amino acids long. Repertoires were generated with immunoSEQ multiplex PCR, while TCRdb's copy carries only in-frame clones and drops some. This sample yields over 20,000 clones, of which 82% are seen a single time; roughly 30% belongs to the top ten. Sequencing was done on a sample of peripheral blood. The clonotype was recovered from a human donor in a cohort sampled during active COVID-19. The chain joins TRBV7-3 to TRBJ2-2, with TRBD2 identical over 8 bases. CDR3 sequence reads: CASSTSGGGTGELFF. CDR3 DNA sequence: TGTGCCAGCAGCACCTCGGGAGGGGGCACCGGGGAGCTGTTTTTT.